The clone carrying this T cell receptor beta chain showed up just a few times. These data are taken from a study of blood T cell repertoires in COVID-19. Study-wide background: The study drew acute and convalescent COVID-19 samples from the United States, Italy and Spain. Sources were T cells, B-cell-depleted T cells, or PBMCs; the material itself was cDNA or gDNA.

In the original processing: Amplified reference gene primers provided the basis for estimating nucleated cell counts. TCRdb's table, derived via immunoSEQ multiplex PCR, lists solely in-frame clones and lacks some. That table furnishes V, J and clone size, whereas the DNA furnished D and trimming. The sample has nearly 200,000 clones; almost 85% are singletons. This TCR was recovered from a woman in her 70s with active or convalescent COVID-19. Sample: peripheral blood.

For the CDR3, the DNA is TGTGCCAGCAGTGATAAGACAGGGGCGACCTACAATGAGCAGTTCTTC. It is translated as CASSDKTGATYNEQFF. The chain employs TRBV6-1 and TRBJ2-1, with TRBD1 matching over 8 bases. The germline CDR1 and CDR2 sequences are MNHNS and SASEGT. The CDR3 is 16 residues long. The J segment lost 2 bases and the V segment lost 3 bases, leaving 6 bases of the junction unmatched.